The 24 T cell receptor beta chains in this list originate from one sample, sequenced in a study of glioma-infiltrating T cells after dendritic cell vaccination. The protocol was immunoSEQ multiplex PCR, while the TCRdb copy is restricted to in-frame clones and leaves out a portion. The table has 90,000 or so clones, 75% to 90% seen once. Time point noted: after dendritic cell vaccination, including at tumor progression/relapse. The source material was blood, sampled after dendritic cell vaccination. These receptors originate from a human donor with glioblastoma.

This clone was observed a few times. The CDR3 bases are TGTGCCAGCACCTCGACGATTCGGCGGGGAAACACCATATATTTT. Its protein product is CASTSTIRRGNTIYF. The chain carries TRBV6-6 and TRBJ1-3; D gene uncertain. V was shortened by 7 bases and J by 4 bases, with 17 bases between the two germline ends. CDR1 and CDR2 from the germline V gene are MNHNY and SVGAGI (reference sequence). The CDR3 is 15 amino acids.

The V gene is TRBV6-5, the J gene TRBJ2-7; 7 bases fit TRBD1. Losses at the gene ends were 6 bases for V and 7 bases for J; bases not matched to a gene: 12. The CDR3 consists of 14 residues. CDR1 MNHEY and CDR2 SVGAGI come from the germline V gene. The CDR3 sequence is CASRPGQESAEQYV. The CDR3 DNA reads as TGTGCCAGCAGACCCGGACAGGAGTCCGCGGAGCAGTACGTC.

To note about this clone: This same CDR3 is encoded by further DNA sequences in the sample. The rearrangement links TRBV2 to TRBJ2-1; 7 nucleotides line up with TRBD2. Trimming cost V 6 bases and J 10 bases; bases outside gene matches: 12. This CDR3 has 14 amino acids. Germline values: CDR1 SNHLY, CDR2 FYNNEI. CDR3 sequence (DNA): TGTGCCAGCAGCGAGCGGGGTTCCCCCAGCGAGCAGTTCTTC. It yields the protein CASSERGSPSEQFF.

This clone was detected once. The chain uses TRBV19 and TRBJ2-1; unclear D gene. V gave up 5 bases and J gave up 3 bases, with 11 bases separating them. CDR1 LNHDA and CDR2 SQIVND come from the germline V gene (reference sequence). This CDR3 contains 14 residues. The CDR3 nucleotides read TGTGCCAGTAGTGCCCTGGCCAGCTACAATGAGCAGTTCTTC. As protein: CASSALASYNEQFF. The full variable domain, completed using reference TRBV19 and TRBJ2-1, is DGGITQSPKYLFRKEGQNVTLSCEQNLNHDAMYWYRQDPGQGLRLIYYSQIVNDFQKGDIAEGYSVSREKKESFPLTVTSAQKNPTAFYLCASSALASYNEQFFGPGTRLTVL.

This rearrangement joins TRBV11-1 to TRBJ1-4; TRBD1 matches 9 bases. V lost 5 bases and J lost 8; bases outside the gene matches: 9. There are 15 residues in the CDR3. The germline V gene encodes CDR1 SGHAT and CDR2 FQDESV (reference sequence). Here the CDR3 DNA reads TGTGCCAGCAGCCCCGGGGACAGGGAAAGCGAAAAACTGTTTTTT. As protein: CASSPGDRESEKLFF.

The chain couples TRBV7-3 to TRBJ1-2; 8 positions match TRBD1. The CDR3 spans 13 residues. V dropped 5 bases and J dropped 8; count of bases not matched to a gene: 7. Germline V lookup: CDR1 SGHTA, CDR2 FQGTGA. In DNA, the CDR3 is TGTGCCAGCAGCGCGACAGGGGATCGCGGCTACACCTTC. Amino acid sequence: CASSATGDRGYTF.

This chain uses TRBV7-2 with TRBJ1-3, with D possibly being TRBD1 (5 bases). CDR1 and CDR2 (germline): SGHTA, FQGNSA. The CDR3 runs 15 residues. Trimming cost V 2 bases and J 1 base, with 9 bases left between them. CDR3 in DNA: TGTGCCAGCAGCTTAAGGACACTATCTGGAAACACCATATATTTT. Translation: CASSLRTLSGNTIYF.

The genes are TRBV9 and TRBJ1-1, with TRBD1 identical over 8 bases. The CDR3 contains 15 residues. Germline CDR1 reads SGDLS; CDR2 reads YYNGEE. With V trimmed by 4 bases and J by 3 bases, 8 bases remained unmatched. CDR3 sequence: CASSKQGAGHTEAFF. The CDR3 nucleotides are TGTGCCAGCAGCAAGCAGGGGGCGGGCCACACTGAAGCTTTCTTT.

The chain combines TRBV7-2 with TRBJ2-1; 8 bases map to TRBD1. With 5 bases clipped from V and 7 bases from J, the junction kept 13 bases outside the gene matches. Germline CDR1 SGHTA, CDR2 FQGNSA. The length of the CDR3 is 16 residues. Written as DNA, the CDR3 is TGTGCCAGCAGCCTAAAATGGACAGGGATCTGGAATGAGCAGTTCTTC. It specifies CASSLKWTGIWNEQFF.

The chain carries TRBV6-5 and TRBJ2-5, with D hard to call. This CDR3 has 16 amino acids. Germline assignment: CDR1 MNHEY and CDR2 SVGAGI. Trimming took off 0 bases at V and 2 bases at J, with 13 bases between the two ends. The CDR3 region has the DNA TGTGCCAGCAGTTACTCCAATGGCCAGGCGCAAGAGACCCAGTACTTC. Translating gives CASSYSNGQAQETQYF.

This clone was picked up a small number of times. V usage is TRBV6-6 and J usage is TRBJ1-4; D possibly corresponds to TRBD1 (6 bases). Trimming pared 6 bases from V and 8 bases from J, leaving 16 bases between. Germline values: CDR1 MNHNY, CDR2 SVGAGI (reference sequence). The length of the CDR3 is 14 residues. The CDR3 loop is CASSLQGRQEKLFF. The CDR3 region has the DNA TGTGCCAGCAGCTTACAGGGTCGGCAGGAAAAACTGTTTTTT.

The chain carries TRBV27 and TRBJ1-4; 9 bases line up with TRBD1. This CDR3 is built from 16 residues. The trim removed 2 bases at V and 5 bases at J, leaving 6 bases unmatched. Germline V lookup: CDR1 MNHEY, CDR2 SMNVEV (reference sequence). The CDR3 is CASSLGGTGSNEKLFF. CDR3 sequence (DNA): TGTGCCAGCAGTTTAGGGGGGACAGGGTCAAATGAAAAACTGTTTTTT.

The V and J genes are TRBV6-5 and TRBJ2-7; possibly TRBD2 for D (5 bases). The germline V and J ends were trimmed by 10 bases and 6 bases, with 19 bases remaining between them. CDR3 length: 13 amino acids. From germline, CDR1 is MNHEY and CDR2 SVGAGI. CDR3 nucleotides: TGTGCCACCCCCACTAGGCTTTCGGGCGAGCAGTACGTC. Its translation: CATPTRLSGEQYV.

In its sample, this clone was seen once. This chain joins TRBV5-1 and TRBJ2-3; a weak D match, TRBD2 (5 bases). The CDR3 is 11 residues long. V lost 7 bases and J lost 6, with 9 bases in between. The germline gives CDR1 SGHRS, CDR2 YFSETQ. The CDR3 spells CASGRGDTQYF. CDR3 DNA: TGCGCCAGCGGGAGAGGGGATACGCAGTATTTT. The full variable domain, in which reference TRBV5-1 and TRBJ2-3 provide the parts outside the CDR3, is KAGVTQTPRYLIKTRGQQVTLSCSPISGHRSVSWYQQTPGQGLQFLFEYFSETQRNKGNFPGRFSGRQFSNSRSEMNVSTLELGDSALYLCASGRGDTQYFGPGTRLTVL.

J is TRBJ2-2 and V is TRBV29-1; no reliable D call. Per the germline V gene, CDR1 is SQVTM and CDR2 is ANQGSEA. V was clipped by 4 bases and J by 0 bases, with 18 bases between them. The CDR3 has 17 amino acids. CDR3 DNA sequence: TGCAGCGTTGTAACCACCGACCGGGTTGCGAACACCGGGGAGCTGTTTTTT. It is translated as CSVVTTDRVANTGELFF.

The chain recombines TRBV6-1 with TRBJ2-7, with 7 positions matching TRBD1. This CDR3 is 12 amino acids long. V shed 6 bases, J shed 6 bases, and the junction held 5 bases outside the gene matches. CDR1 and CDR2 from the germline V gene are MNHNS and SASEGT. The CDR3 sequence: CASSGTGAEQYV. The DNA of the CDR3 is TGTGCCAGCAGCGGAACAGGGGCCGAGCAGTACGTC.

This clone was seen only once. This rearrangement joins TRBV10-3 to TRBJ2-7; possibly TRBD1 for D (6 bases). Trimming removed 3 bases at V and 7 bases at J, with 7 bases between. There are 11 residues in the CDR3. Germline CDR1 is ENHRY and CDR2 is SYGVKD. The CDR3 is CAISDDREQYF. The CDR3 nucleotides are TGTGCCATCAGTGACGACAGGGAGCAGTACTTC.

The chain uses TRBV23-1 and TRBJ1-4; no clear D. TRBV23-1 is annotated as an ORF whose role is uncertain. The germline V and J ends were trimmed by 6 bases and 0 bases, with 17 bases remaining between them. This CDR3 is 17 amino acids long. The CDR3, as DNA: TGCGCCAGCAGCCTAGGAGGGCAGAACCCAACTAATGAAAAACTGTTTTTT. Protein product: CASSLGGQNPTNEKLFF.

CDR3 loop: CASSSGLGLGKNQPQHF. The CDR3 DNA is TGTGCCAGCAGCTCAGGGTTAGGGCTGGGGAAAAATCAGCCCCAGCATTTT. The rearrangement uses TRBV5-6 and TRBJ1-5, with D maybe TRBD1 (5 bases). Trimming cost V 3 bases and J 4 bases, with 20 bases left between them. There are 17 residues in the CDR3. Germline values: CDR1 SGHDT, CDR2 YYEEEE.

The CDR3 coding sequence is TGTGCCAGCAGGGTAGAATATGGCTACACCTTC. Its translation is CASRVEYGYTF. The chain couples TRBV2 to TRBJ1-2, with D unresolved. V was trimmed by 6 bases and J by 5 bases, leaving 7 bases between them. CDR1 SNHLY and CDR2 FYNNEI come from the germline V gene. The CDR3 totals 11 residues.

The V call is TRBV9, the J call TRBJ1-3; TRBD1 might be the D (5 bases). The germline CDR1 and CDR2 sequences are SGDLS and YYNGEE. V was pared by 3 bases and J by 4 bases, with 17 bases between. The CDR3 spans 16 residues. The CDR3 is CASSETLGGNGNTIYF. CDR3 sequence (DNA): TGTGCCAGCAGCGAAACCTTGGGGGGGAACGGAAACACCATATATTTT.

The chain carries TRBV5-6 and TRBJ1-1, with 7 bases aligning to TRBD1. From germline, CDR1 is SGHDT and CDR2 YYEEEE. The length of the CDR3 is 15 residues. With 0 bases clipped from V and 3 bases from J, the junction kept 5 bases outside the gene matches. CDR3: CASSLEAGGYTEAFF. The CDR3 region has the DNA TGTGCCAGCAGCTTGGAGGCAGGGGGATACACTGAAGCTTTCTTT.

This clone was recorded only once. The J gene is TRBJ1-5, the V gene TRBV2; 11 bases are shared with TRBD1. The CDR3 consists of 15 residues. With 6 bases clipped from V and 6 bases from J, the junction kept 7 bases outside the gene matches. Germline V lookup: CDR1 SNHLY, CDR2 FYNNEI. In DNA form, the CDR3 reads TGTGCCAGCAGACCTGGACAGGGGGCGGGTCAGCCCCAGCATTTT. Translating it yields CASRPGQGAGQPQHF.

The chain joins TRBV5-1 to TRBJ2-7; no clear D gene. Germline-derived CDR1 and CDR2 are SGHRS and YFSETQ. The CDR3 is made up of 15 amino acids. V lost 0 bases and J lost 0, with 10 bases in between. This chain's CDR3 is CASSLGPPTSYEQYF. The CDR3 coding sequence is TGCGCCAGCAGCTTGGGGCCGCCAACCTCCTACGAGCAGTACTTC. The whole variable domain, filled in from reference TRBV5-1 and TRBJ2-7, reads KAGVTQTPRYLIKTRGQQVTLSCSPISGHRSVSWYQQTPGQGLQFLFEYFSETQRNKGNFPGRFSGRQFSNSRSEMNVSTLELGDSALYLCASSLGPPTSYEQYFGPGTRLTVT.